This TCR beta chain comes out of a study of shared clonotypes between healthy human individuals. Study at large: There were three CD4 naive, three CD4 memory, two CD8 naive and one CD8 memory plates per donor.

Study-level points and caveats: Enrolling few donors narrowed the genetic and exposure-history diversity that was represented. Blood was the only sampled material, and tissue repertoires likely differ.

Naive CD8 isolation took CD45RO-negative cells positively selected for CCR7 and excluded terminally differentiated effector memory CD45RA+ cells. TCRdb's copy holds only in-frame clones and misses some; the assay was immunoSEQ multiplex PCR. The data hold roughly 850,000 clones, with roughly 96% observed a single time. For this clone: Its specificity is unknown.

Germline CDR1 SGHRS, CDR2 YFSETQ. The CDR3 spans 15 residues. V lost 1 base to trimming and J lost 6 bases; unmatched junction nucleotides: 7. The sample comprised naive CD8+ T cells sorted from blood. The sequence was obtained from a man aged 25 to 45 in good health. This chain uses TRBV5-1 with TRBJ2-1; TRBD2 matches 7 bases. CDR3: CASSLRGSTVNEQFF. As DNA, the CDR3 is TGCGCCAGCAGCTTGCGCGGGAGTACGGTCAATGAGCAGTTCTTC.